The TCR beta chain under discussion was sequenced for a study of siplizumab effects on memory and regulatory T cells. General study points: Tregs proliferating in siplizumab cultures lacked confirmation of their suppressive function. Naive T cells, seemingly more diverse than memory cells, seemed major alloresponse contributors.

Trimming took 1 base from V and 0 from J, leaving 28 bases between them. CDR3 length: 22 residues. Germline V CDR1 and CDR2: SGHDN, FVKESK. Per sample, approximately 10^5 TCR templates underwent assay. The assay was immunoSEQ multiplex PCR, and TCRdb's table has in-frame clones only and misses some. The sample records more than 85,000 clones, 94% being singletons. Concerning this clone: No antigen is known for it.

Sequencing was done on a sample of Tregs sorted from blood. This receptor was obtained from a human donor in good health. V is TRBV14 and J is TRBJ2-1, with D maybe TRBD2 (6 bases). CDR3: CASSQVTWAGSRGEGSYNEQFF. CDR3 DNA: TGTGCCAGCAGCCAAGTTACATGGGCAGGGTCGCGGGGAGAGGGCTCCTACAATGAGCAGTTCTTC.